This is a list of T cell receptor beta chains from one sample in a study of blood T cell repertoires in COVID-19. Libraries were prepared by immunoSEQ multiplex PCR; TCRdb keeps only in-frame clonotypes and omits some of them. The sample gives about 260,000 clones, 88% of which show up once; about 10% is in the top ten. The sequenced sample was peripheral blood. Receptor source: a woman aged 30 to 39 with COVID-19, enrolled during active disease. Each CDR3 is given with its conserved first and last residue. A D gene is named only where the DNA matches it firmly. A row's size may be missing; if present it is once, few, many or a size class.

TRBJ2-1 - TRBV7-7 - TGTGCTAGCAGCTTAGCTCCAGCGGGTTCCTACAATGAGCAGTTCTTC CASSLAPAGSYNEQFF
TRBJ2-7 - TRBV10-3 TRBD1 TGTGCCATCAGTCCGGGACAGCAATACACCTACGAGCAGTACTTC CAISPGQQYTYEQYF
TRBJ2-5 - TRBV27 TRBD1 TGTGCCAGCAGGGGACAGGGGGACTTAGAGACCCAGTACTTC CASRGQGDLETQYF
TRBJ1-6 - TRBV7-9 - TGTGCCAGCAGACGAATCGGTCGGCGGTTTAATTCACCCCTCCACTTT CASRRIGRRFNSPLHF
TRBJ1-1 - TRBV6-5 TRBD1 TGTGCCAGCAGTTACTCCCGACAGGGGGACACTGAAGCTTTCTTT CASSYSRQGDTEAFF
TRBJ2-1 - TRBV2 TRBD1 TGTGCCAGCAGCGATGACAGGGTGGACTACAATGAGCAGTTCTTC CASSDDRVDYNEQFF
TRBJ1-2 - TRBV2 - TGTGCCAGCAGAGAGGGATCCTATGGCTACACCTTC CASREGSYGYTF
TRBJ2-6 - TRBV19 TRBD1 TGTGCCAGTAGGAGAGGGAAAGGGGGCACTGGGGCCAACGTCCTGACTTTC CASRRGKGGTGANVLTF
TRBJ1-1 once TRBV19 TRBD1 TGTGCCAGTTCCCGGACAGGGAACACTGAAGCTTTCTTT CASSRTGNTEAFF
TRBJ2-7 - TRBV28 - TGTGCCAGCAGTTTACGACAGGTTTACGAGCAGTACTTC CASSLRQVYEQYF
TRBJ1-2 - TRBV5-8 - TGTGCCAGCAGCCCCGGAGTAATATGGCCCGGGGATGGCTACACCTTC CASSPGVIWPGDGYTF
TRBJ2-1 - TRBV9 TRBD2 TGTGCCAGCAGCGGCCCGCGTCTAGCGGGCTCCTACAATGAGCAGTTCTTC CASSGPRLAGSYNEQFF
TRBJ2-5 - TRBV2 - TGTGCCAGCAGAAACTCTCGCGTGATGCGTCCAGAGACCCAGTACTTC CASRNSRVMRPETQYF
TRBJ2-7 - TRBV6-5 - TGTGCCAGCAGTATTCGGACAGATCCCTGGCACGAGCAGTACTTC CASSIRTDPWHEQYF